Presented here are 10 T cell receptor beta chains from one specimen sequenced in a study of T cells expressing NK-cell markers. TCRdb reanalyzed the 5' RACE reads, giving one entry per CDR3 protein sequence and no DNA. Its listing shows hundreds of thousands of distinct CDR3 sequences. The sequenced sample was blood T cells: a sorted CD56 or NKG2C T cell subset, CD4+ or CD8+ T cells, or bulk PBMC T cells (not recorded which). The receptor source for this set is a woman between 18 and 75 years old in good health.

The V and J genes are TRBV7-2 and TRBJ1-2; the TCRdb call, TRBD1, lacks DNA for checking. The CDR3 length is 12 residues. From germline, CDR1 is SGHTA and CDR2 FQGNSA. CDR3: CASSPQGDGYTF.

The chain joins TRBV5-4 to TRBJ1-1; TCRdb's D call, TRBD1, is unchecked because there is no DNA. From germline, CDR1 is SGHNT and CDR2 YYREEE (reference sequence). The CDR3 is 15 residues long. The chain's CDR3 is CASFPSTGRNTEAFF. Drawing the rest from reference TRBV5-4 and TRBJ1-1, the complete variable domain is ETGVTQSPTHLIKTRGQQVTLRCSSQSGHNTVSWYQQALGQGPQFIFQYYREEENGRGNFPPRFSGLQFPNYSSELNVNALELDDSALYLCASFPSTGRNTEAFFGQGTRLTVV.

The chain has TRBV9 and TRBJ1-2; TCRdb returns TRBD1, unconfirmable since there is no DNA. This CDR3 contains 16 residues. CDR1 SGDLS and CDR2 YYNGEE come from the germline V gene. The CDR3 sequence is CASSEDKPGQGYGYTF.

The CDR3 sequence is CASSQEASGSSYNEQFF. The chain links TRBV4-3 to TRBJ2-1; with no DNA, the TCRdb D assignment of TRBD2 cannot be verified. Germline assignment: CDR1 LGHNA and CDR2 YSLEER. The CDR3 is 17 amino acids.

This chain joins TRBV29-1 and TRBJ1-1. Germline V gene sequence: CDR1 SQVTM, CDR2 ANQGSEA. CDR3 length equals 13 residues. This CDR3 reads CSGDVTGNTEAFF. The full variable domain, rest sourced from reference TRBV29-1 and TRBJ1-1, is SAVISQKPSRDICQRGTSLTIQCQVDSQVTMMFWYRQQPGQSLTLIATANQGSEATYESGFVIDKFPISRPNLTFSTLTVSNMSPEDSSIYLCSGDVTGNTEAFFGQGTRLTVV.

J is TRBJ2-7 and V is TRBV5-4; TCRdb outputs TRBD1, but without DNA this stays unchecked. The CDR3 is made up of 15 amino acids. Germline lookup yields CDR1 SGHNT and CDR2 YYREEE (reference sequence). The CDR3 protein is CASSLGPTGTYEQYF.

CDR3 loop: CASSPDRDSGNTIYF. The rearrangement uses TRBV12-3 or TRBV12-4 and TRBJ1-3; with no DNA, the TCRdb D assignment of TRBD1 cannot be verified. The CDR3 spans 15 residues.

This chain uses TRBV5-6 with TRBJ1-2; with no DNA, the TCRdb D assignment of TRBD1 cannot be verified. Per the germline V gene, CDR1 is SGHDT and CDR2 is YYEEEE. This CDR3 contains 16 residues. The CDR3 region is CASSLASGRTIYGYTF.

The J gene is TRBJ2-1, the V gene TRBV7-9; TCRdb's assignment of TRBD2 cannot be checked, as there is no DNA. This CDR3 is 17 amino acids long. CDR1 and CDR2 (germline): SEHNR, FQNEAQ (reference sequence). CDR3 sequence reads: CASSTTSRGQEGNEQFF.

This sequence joins TRBV10-2 and TRBJ2-3; TCRdb lists TRBD2, though no DNA is available to test this call. The germline V gene has CDR1 WSHSY and CDR2 SAAADI. The CDR3 consists of 16 residues. CDR3 residues: CASSEALAGGADTQYF.